Following are 10 T cell receptor beta chains from one sample sequenced in a study of breast tumors, draining lymph nodes, adjacent tissues. One entry per CDR3 protein results from TCRdb running MiXCR on the multiplex PCR reads. The data show about 220,000 distinct CDR3 sequences, with less than 40% seen just once and approximately 3.3% held by the top ten. Breast cancer patients provided tissue from their axillary draining lymph nodes. Sequencing was carried out using axillary lymph node tissue. These TCRs come from a female donor with breast cancer. Some clones in this sample may be carry-over from other donors' samples.

In the case of this clonotype: A much bigger clone sits one base away, suggesting this may be a read error. The gene calls are TRBV12-3 or TRBV12-4 and TRBJ2-2, with 10 bases that match TRBD2. The J segment lost 8 bases and the V segment lost 3 bases, leaving 6 bases of the junction unmatched. CDR3 length equals 15 residues. CDR3 nucleotide sequence: TGTGCCAGCAGTTTCGGGCTAGCGGGGGTTGGGGAGCTGTTTTTT. This codes for CASSFGLAGVGELFF.

The V and J genes are TRBV5-5 and TRBJ1-6; a possible D gene is TRBD1 (5 bases). Germline CDR1 is SGHKS and CDR2 is YYEKEE (reference sequence). CDR3 length: 19 residues. V shed 6 bases and J shed 10 bases, with 32 bases lying between them. CDR3: CASTRRQAFGGTGTSPLHF. In DNA form, the CDR3 reads TGTGCCAGCACCCGGCGGCAGGCATTCGGGGGTACCGGAACCTCACCCCTCCACTTT.

This clonotype was seen ten or more times. The rearrangement uses TRBV6-5 and TRBJ2-3; TRBD1 agrees at 8 bases. Germline V gene lookup returns CDR1 MNHEY and CDR2 SVGAGI. With 6 bases clipped from V and 4 bases from J, the junction kept 9 bases outside the gene matches. The CDR3 length is 15 residues. CDR3 sequence: CASRPDGQGSDTQYF. DNA of the CDR3: TGTGCCAGCAGGCCTGACGGACAGGGCTCAGATACGCAGTATTTT.

This clonotype has ten or more counts. The chain couples TRBV5-4 to TRBJ2-7, with 8 bases identical to TRBD2. Trimming cost V 3 bases and J 6 bases; bases outside gene matches: 11. The length of the CDR3 is 15 residues. Germline V gives CDR1 SGHNT, CDR2 YYREEE (reference sequence). This CDR3 is CASSSAGGATPEQYF. The DNA of the CDR3 is TGTGCCAGCAGCTCCGCCGGGGGGGCAACGCCCGAGCAGTACTTC.

In its sample, this clonotype was seen many times. The rearrangement uses TRBV10-3 and TRBJ2-1; 7 bases agree with TRBD2. Unmatched junction bases numbered 10, after V lost 6 bases and J lost 5 bases. The CDR3 sequence is 15 residues long. Germline V gene data show CDR1 as ENHRY and CDR2 as SYGVKD. Written as DNA, the CDR3 is TGTGCCATCAGCCCAAACAGCGGGGATAACAATGAGCAGTTCTTC. Translation: CAISPNSGDNNEQFF.

This clonotype was seen at least ten times. The rearrangement uses TRBV24-1 and TRBJ2-2; 14 bases align to TRBD2. The germline gives CDR1 KGHDR, CDR2 SFDVKD. The CDR3 runs 20 residues. Trimming took 0 bases from V and 4 from J; bases not matched to a gene: 9. The DNA for the CDR3 is TGTGCCACCAGTGATTTGCCAGGGACTAGCGGGAGTAAGGGCACCGGGGAGCTGTTTTTT. The encoded protein is CATSDLPGTSGSKGTGELFF.

This clonotype has a count of ten or more. The V call is TRBV10-3, the J call TRBJ2-1; D is perhaps TRBD2 (5 bases). Trimming cost V 7 bases and J 7 bases, with 8 bases left between them. Germline V lookup: CDR1 ENHRY, CDR2 SYGVKD. The CDR3 is 11 residues long. CDR3 sequence reads: CAIKTSNEQFF. DNA for the CDR3: TGTGCCATCAAAACTAGTAATGAGCAGTTCTTC.

Many counts were recorded for this clonotype. CDR3 loop: CVARASGTYGADTQYF. The CDR3 nucleotides are TGCGTAGCACGTGCTAGCGGGACGTACGGCGCAGATACGCAGTATTTT. The chain combines TRBV29-1 with TRBJ2-3, with 9 bases aligning to TRBD2. The CDR3 is 16 amino acids. CDR1 is SQVTM, CDR2 ANQGSEA, per germline.

The rearrangement uses TRBV20-1 and TRBJ2-5, with D uncertain. The CDR3 covers 10 residues. Germline CDR1 and CDR2: DFQATT and SNEGSKA (reference sequence). V was clipped by 5 bases and J by 2 bases, with 3 bases between them. CDR3 protein: CSARQETQYF. The CDR3 DNA reads TGCAGTGCTCGACAAGAGACCCAGTACTTC.

This clonotype came up many times. V and J are TRBV20-1 and TRBJ1-4, with TRBD1 matching over 8 bases. This CDR3 region has 17 residues. With 3 bases clipped from V and 0 bases from J, the junction kept 9 bases outside the gene matches. Germline loops: CDR1 DFQATT, CDR2 SNEGSKA (reference sequence). The CDR3 nucleotides are TGCAGTGCTAGGGCCCCGGGACAGGCCACAACTAATGAAAAACTGTTTTTT. It encodes CSARAPGQATTNEKLFF.